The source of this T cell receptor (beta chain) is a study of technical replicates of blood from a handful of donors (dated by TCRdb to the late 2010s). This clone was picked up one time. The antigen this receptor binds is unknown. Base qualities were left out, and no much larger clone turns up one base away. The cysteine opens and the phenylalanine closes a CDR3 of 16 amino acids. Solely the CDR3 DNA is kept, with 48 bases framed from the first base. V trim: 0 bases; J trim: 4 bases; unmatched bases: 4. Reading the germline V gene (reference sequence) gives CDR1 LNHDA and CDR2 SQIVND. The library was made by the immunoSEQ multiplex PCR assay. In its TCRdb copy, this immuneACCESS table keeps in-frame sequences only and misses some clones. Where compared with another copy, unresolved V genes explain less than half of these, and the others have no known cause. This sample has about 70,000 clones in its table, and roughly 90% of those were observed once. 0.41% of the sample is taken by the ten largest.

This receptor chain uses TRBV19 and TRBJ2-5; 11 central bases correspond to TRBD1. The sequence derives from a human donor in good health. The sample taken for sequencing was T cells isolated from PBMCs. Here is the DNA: TGTGCCAGTAGTATAGATTCCGGGACAGGGGGAGAGACCCAGTACTTC. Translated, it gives CASSIDSGTGGETQYF.